Listed here is a single TCR beta chain. Its target is unknown. Data came from immunoSEQ multiplex PCR; TCRdb stores just in-frame clones and leaves some out. The table lists roughly 60,000 clones, roughly 94% of them singletons. This entry is derived from a study of cytomegalovirus exposure and HLA in healthy donors. Study background: Per a later analysis, the roughly 680 first-cohort and some 110 validation repertoires shared one platform.

The CDR3 covers 14 residues. Germline lookup yields CDR1 SGHNT and CDR2 YENEEA. The germline V and J ends were trimmed by 8 bases and 1 base, with 12 bases remaining between them. Study-wide points: A few chains tied to CMV proved CMV antigen-specific in vitro. Per published reports, the classifier diagnosed cytomegalovirus status with high specificity and sensitivity.

The sequenced sample was PBMCs. This clonotype originated in a man aged 18 to 29 in good health and CMV-seronegative. The chain couples TRBV11-3 to TRBJ2-1; TRBD2 might be the D (6 bases). CDR3 coding DNA: TGTGCCAGCGGAGGGGACGGGTCCTACAATGAGCAGTTCTTC. Its translation is CASGGDGSYNEQFF.